This TCR beta chain was identified during a study of blood T cell repertoires in COVID-19 (dated by TCRdb to 2018 to 2021). As for the study more broadly: The collaborator samples originated in the United States, Italy and Spain and spanned the acute and convalescent phases of COVID-19. A de-identified subject ID, COVID-19 status, age in years and sex were almost always included in the sample metadata. The repertoires were released in a freely available public database meant as a resource for research on the immune response to SARS-CoV-2. The material from the prospective study consisted of cDNA or gDNA derived from T cells, B-cell-depleted T cells, or PBMCs. Deeply sampled blood TCRbeta repertoires from subjects exposed to, actively infected with, or recovered from COVID-19 were included in the dataset. Samples came from the ongoing ImmuneRACE study (first 160 participants) plus 1,254 subjects from 6 global collaborators. HLA class I and class II types, where available, came from metadata supplied by the sample provider rather than from assay-based typing. General conclusions and limits of the study: Clinical and demographic metadata were provided uncurated, with the amount varying by source and participant.

As regards this clone: Its target antigen remains unknown. No quality values exist for individual bases; no much larger clone is one base distant.

TCRbeta CDR3 regions were amplified from genomic DNA by means of the immunoSEQ Assay, a bias-controlled multiplex PCR. The authors processed their data as follows. The number of nucleated cells in each sample was estimated by amplification of reference gene primers within the assay. To quantify the absolute abundance of each unique TCRbeta CDR3 rearrangement, sequence reads were collapsed and filtered. Productive Simpson clonality was computed per sample as the square root of Simpson's diversity index over productive rearrangements. The source is immuneACCESS, and TCRdb retained only in-frame sequences with V and J called. Part of the clones is not carried over; for the studies checked, unresolved V genes explain less than half of this, and the remainder is unexplained. From that table come the V and J calls and clone size; the DNA was used to work out D and trimming. The sample profile shows fewer than 450,000 clones; 70% to 90% of them were found once. Together, the top ten hold 0.9% to 1.5% of the sample.

V is pared back by 3 bases and J by 9 bases, with 12 bases lying between the germline termini. The germline V gene yields ENHRY for CDR1 and SYGVKD for CDR2. The CDR3, from cysteine to phenylalanine, totals 13 residues. Only CDR3 DNA remains: 39 bases, in frame from the first base. Participants in the prospective study were aged about 18 to 95 years, lived in some 24 United States geographic areas, and enrolled through a virtual design. In the prospective study, participants were assigned to cohorts based on the clinical history participants reported in a screening survey and a study questionnaire. For ImmuneRACE Cohort 3, a participant was defined as recovered based on two consecutive negative NP/OP PCR tests, clearance by a healthcare professional, or resolution of symptoms. In the prospective study, mobile phlebotomists collected whole blood, serum and a nasopharyngeal or oropharyngeal swab from each participant. Prospective study participants could optionally give additional blood draws and questionnaires over an approximately two-month period. Blood samples from the prospective study were shipped frozen or at room temperature prior to DNA extraction.

The receptor was derived from a woman under 30 who had recovered from COVID-19. The chain is made from TRBV10-3 and TRBJ2-1; the D gene remains uncertain. Sequencing was done on a sample of PBMCs or T cells enriched from blood (not recorded which). The bases are TGTGCCATCAGTGACCCAAAGGAGTCTGAGCAGTTCTTC. The encoded protein is CAISDPKESEQFF.